The 9 T cell receptor beta chains below all came from one sample that was sequenced in a study of cytomegalovirus exposure and HLA in healthy donors. The primer mix had 60 Vbeta and 13 Jbeta primers. The repertoire was sequenced with immunoSEQ multiplex PCR; TCRdb's copy has only in-frame clones and lacks some. The sample's table shows about 160,000 clones. Sequencing used PBMCs. The receptors originated from a man younger than 40 in good health and CMV-seronegative.

J is TRBJ2-7 and V is TRBV5-1; 8 bases fit TRBD2. Germline CDR1 is SGHRS and CDR2 is YFSETQ. V shed 0 bases and J 2 bases; nucleotides not matched to a gene: 1. This CDR3 region has 14 residues. This CDR3 reads CASSLASGPYEQYF. CDR3 coding DNA: TGCGCCAGCAGCTTGGCTAGCGGGCCCTACGAGCAGTACTTC. The full variable domain, rest sourced from reference TRBV5-1 and TRBJ2-7, is KAGVTQTPRYLIKTRGQQVTLSCSPISGHRSVSWYQQTPGQGLQFLFEYFSETQRNKGNFPGRFSGRQFSNSRSEMNVSTLELGDSALYLCASSLASGPYEQYFGPGTRLTVT.

The V gene is TRBV28, the J gene TRBJ2-3; D unresolved. V gave up 5 bases and J gave up 5 bases, with 17 bases separating them. In germline, CDR1 is MDHEN, CDR2 SYDVKM. This CDR3 contains 15 residues. The CDR3 region is CASSHHSPAQDTQYF. Written as DNA, the CDR3 is TGTGCCAGCAGTCACCACTCCCCCGCTCAAGATACGCAGTATTTT.

The V call is TRBV7-2, the J call TRBJ2-3; TRBD1 matches 7 bases. The ends lost 4 bases at V and 2 bases at J; junction bases unmatched: 6. The length of the CDR3 is 15 residues. Germline values: CDR1 SGHTA, CDR2 FQGNSA. CDR3 sequence (DNA): TGTGCCAGCAGCTCTCAGGGGGAAGTCACAGATACGCAGTATTTT. This translates into CASSSQGEVTDTQYF.

The rearrangement joins TRBV5-1 to TRBJ2-1; 9 nucleotides agree with TRBD2. Trimming removed 0 bases from V and 5 bases from J; junction bases left unmatched: 3. This CDR3 spans 15 amino acids. Germline V gene sequence: CDR1 SGHRS, CDR2 YFSETQ. The CDR3, as DNA: TGCGCCAGCAGCTTGGGGGCTAGCGGGGACAATGAGCAGTTCTTC. This gives the protein CASSLGASGDNEQFF.

The rearrangement uses TRBV6-4 and TRBJ2-7; 8 bases match TRBD1. Losses at the gene ends were 6 bases for V and 0 bases for J; bases not matched to a gene: 4. The CDR3 totals 14 residues. Germline CDR1 reads MRHNA; CDR2 reads SNTAGT. CDR3 bases: TGTGCCAGCAGACGGACAGGGTCCTCCTACGAGCAGTACTTC. Amino acid sequence: CASRRTGSSYEQYF.

This chain connects TRBV15 to TRBJ2-7; 11 bases agree with TRBD1. The CDR3 length is 14 residues. Germline V CDR1 and CDR2: LNHNV, YYDKDF (reference sequence). The J segment lost 3 bases and the V segment lost 4 bases, leaving 2 bases of the junction unmatched. This CDR3 reads CATSKGQGVYEQYF. DNA for the CDR3: TGTGCCACCAGCAAGGGACAGGGGGTCTACGAGCAGTACTTC.

This chain uses TRBV11-2 with TRBJ2-2; 9 nucleotides align to TRBD1. The length of the CDR3 is 13 residues. Germline V gene sequence: CDR1 SGHAT, CDR2 FQNNGV. Unmatched junction bases numbered 1, after V lost 5 bases and J lost 6 bases. CDR3 sequence reads: CASSRDRAGELFF. Written as DNA, the CDR3 is TGTGCCAGCAGCCGGGACAGGGCCGGGGAGCTGTTTTTT.

The V and J genes are TRBV5-6 and TRBJ2-7; 7 bases match TRBD1. The CDR3 consists of 15 residues. V shed 4 bases, J shed 6 bases, and the junction held 13 bases outside the gene matches. Germline V gene sequence: CDR1 SGHDT, CDR2 YYEEEE. The CDR3 protein is CASSAPGQVPGEQYF. The CDR3, as DNA: TGTGCCAGCAGCGCACCCGGACAGGTACCTGGCGAGCAGTACTTC.

This rearrangement joins TRBV7-2 to TRBJ2-5; TRBD2 aligns across 12 bases. Trimming at V came to 1 base and at J to 5 bases, leaving 14 bases not matched to a gene. Germline values: CDR1 SGHTA, CDR2 FQGNSA. The CDR3 spans 19 residues. CDR3 bases: TGTGCCAGCAGCTTAGGCGAGGGACTCCGGACTAGCGGGATGGAGACCCAGTACTTC. Its protein product is CASSLGEGLRTSGMETQYF.